The sequence of this T cell receptor (beta chain) was determined in a study of blood T cell repertoires in COVID-19. Turning to the study itself: Spain, Italy and the United States supplied samples that represented acute and convalescent COVID-19.

The CDR3 consists of 13 residues. Germline values: CDR1 SGHKS, CDR2 YYEKEE (reference sequence). Trimming cost V 1 base and J 8 bases, with 9 bases left between them. In regard to this clone: Additional DNA sequences in this sample encode the identical CDR3.

Per the authors' pipeline: Estimation of nucleated cell counts relied on the amplification of reference gene primers. Only in-frame clones appear in the TCRdb table, and some are missing; sequencing was by immunoSEQ multiplex PCR. The V and J calls and clone size are taken from that table; D and trimming were inferred from the DNA. The sample has around 400,000 clones, around 90% seen once. This TCR was sampled from a man aged 40-49 years with acute or convalescent COVID-19. The rearrangement links TRBV5-5 to TRBJ1-4, with D uncertain. Sequenced input: peripheral blood. The CDR3 DNA reads TGTGCCAGCAGCTTGTCGGGCGGGGAAAAACTGTTTTTT. It encodes CASSLSGGEKLFF.